This T cell receptor beta chain comes out of a study of cytomegalovirus exposure and HLA in healthy donors. Both 60 Vbeta primers and 13 Jbeta primers went into the PCR. Repertoires were generated with immunoSEQ multiplex PCR, while TCRdb's copy carries only in-frame clones and drops some. The data hold 160,000 or so clones, with over 60% observed a single time. CDR1 and CDR2 (germline): SNHLY, FYNNEI. This CDR3 region has 13 residues. Trimming took off 6 bases at V and 6 bases at J, with 14 bases between the two ends. Sequenced sample: PBMCs. The receptor's source is a middle-aged woman in good health and CMV-seronegative. The chain is built from TRBV2 and TRBJ1-2; D is unresolved. This CDR3 reads CASRKAGEDGYTF. As DNA, the CDR3 is TGTGCCAGCAGAAAGGCCGGGGAAGATGGCTACACCTTC.